This TCR beta chain was identified during a study of blood T cell repertoires in COVID-19. Overall study: COVID-19 samples, acute and convalescent, were from the United States, Italy and Spain.

Germline CDR1 MNHEY, CDR2 SVGEGT. The CDR3 is made up of 12 amino acids. V shed 5 bases and J shed 5 bases, with 7 bases lying between them. Original handling: The assay estimated nucleated cells by amplifying reference gene primers. Sequencing was performed with immunoSEQ multiplex PCR; in TCRdb, only in-frame clones are kept and a portion is missing. The V and J calls and the clone size are those of that table, but D and trimming were determined from the DNA. The data contain roughly 100,000 clones, 70% to 90% of them singletons. This receptor was identified in a man in his fifties in a cohort sampled during active COVID-19. This sequence joins TRBV6-2 or TRBV6-3 and TRBJ1-5; D remains ambiguous. Sequencing was done on a sample of peripheral blood. CDR3 coding DNA: TGTGCCAGCAGTCACCCGGATCAGCCCCAGCATTTT. Translated, it gives CASSHPDQPQHF.